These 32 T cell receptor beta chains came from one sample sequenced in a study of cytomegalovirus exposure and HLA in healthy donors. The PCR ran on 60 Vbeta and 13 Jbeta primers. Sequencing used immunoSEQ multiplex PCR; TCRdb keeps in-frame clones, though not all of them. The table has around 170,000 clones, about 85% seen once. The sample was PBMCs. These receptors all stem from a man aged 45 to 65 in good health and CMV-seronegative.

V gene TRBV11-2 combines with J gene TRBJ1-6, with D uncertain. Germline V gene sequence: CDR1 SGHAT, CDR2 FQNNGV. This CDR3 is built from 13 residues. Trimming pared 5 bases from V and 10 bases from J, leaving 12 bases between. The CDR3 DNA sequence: TGTGCCAGCAGCAGCAAAGTATCCTCACCCCTCCACTTT. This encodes CASSSKVSSPLHF.

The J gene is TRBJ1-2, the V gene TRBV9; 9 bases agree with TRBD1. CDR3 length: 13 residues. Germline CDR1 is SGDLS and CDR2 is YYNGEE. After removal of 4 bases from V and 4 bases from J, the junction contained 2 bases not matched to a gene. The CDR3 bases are TGTGCCAGCAGCCGGGACAGGGTCTATGGCTACACCTTC. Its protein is CASSRDRVYGYTF.

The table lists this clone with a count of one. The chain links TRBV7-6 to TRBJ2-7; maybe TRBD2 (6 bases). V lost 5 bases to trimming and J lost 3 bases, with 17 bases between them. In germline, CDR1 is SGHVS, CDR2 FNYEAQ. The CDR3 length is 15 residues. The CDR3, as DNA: TGTGCCAGCAGCGTCGCGCGGGACGGAAACTACGAGCAGTACTTC. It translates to CASSVARDGNYEQYF.

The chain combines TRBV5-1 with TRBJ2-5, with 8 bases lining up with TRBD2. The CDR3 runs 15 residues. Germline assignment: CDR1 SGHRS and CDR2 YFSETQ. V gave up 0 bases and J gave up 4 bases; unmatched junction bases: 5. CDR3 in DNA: TGCGCCAGCAGCTTGGAACGGGGGGGCGCAGAGACCCAGTACTTC. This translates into CASSLERGGAETQYF.

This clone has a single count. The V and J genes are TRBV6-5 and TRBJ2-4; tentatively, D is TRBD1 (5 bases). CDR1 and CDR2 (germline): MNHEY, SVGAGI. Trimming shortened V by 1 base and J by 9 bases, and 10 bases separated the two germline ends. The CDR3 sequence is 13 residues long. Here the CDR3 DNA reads TGTGCCAGCAGTTACTTGCCGACAGCCATTCAGTACTTC. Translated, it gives CASSYLPTAIQYF.

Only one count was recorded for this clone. This chain's CDR3 is CASSRGQLKNIQYF. CDR3 nucleotide sequence: TGTGCCAGCAGCCGAGGACAGCTAAAAAACATTCAGTACTTC. The chain links TRBV7-2 to TRBJ2-4; maybe TRBD1 (6 bases). Germline loops: CDR1 SGHTA, CDR2 FQGNSA. The CDR3 spans 14 residues. Trimming left V 5 bases short and J 4 bases short, with 12 bases between.

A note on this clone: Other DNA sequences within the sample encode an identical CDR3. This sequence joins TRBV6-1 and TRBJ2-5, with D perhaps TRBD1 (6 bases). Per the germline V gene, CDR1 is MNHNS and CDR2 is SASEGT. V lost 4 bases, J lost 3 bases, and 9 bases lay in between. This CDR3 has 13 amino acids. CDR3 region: CASSGGLKETQYF. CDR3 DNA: TGTGCCAGCAGTGGGGGGCTCAAAGAGACCCAGTACTTC.

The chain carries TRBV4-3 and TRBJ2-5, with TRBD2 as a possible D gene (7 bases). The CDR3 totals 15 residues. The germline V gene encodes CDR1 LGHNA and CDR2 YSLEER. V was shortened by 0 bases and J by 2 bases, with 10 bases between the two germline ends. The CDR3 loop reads CASSQDGRGQETQYF. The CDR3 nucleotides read TGCGCCAGCAGCCAAGATGGGAGGGGGCAAGAGACCCAGTACTTC.

CDR3 in DNA: TGCGCCAGCAGCTTCCGGCAGGGGTCGGACGAGCAGTACTTC. Residues: CASSFRQGSDEQYF. This chain joins TRBV5-1 and TRBJ2-5; perhaps TRBD1 as D (6 bases). The DNA end lines up better with TRBJ2-7; the J call may be wrong. Germline V lookup: CDR1 SGHRS, CDR2 YFSETQ. The CDR3 is 14 amino acids.

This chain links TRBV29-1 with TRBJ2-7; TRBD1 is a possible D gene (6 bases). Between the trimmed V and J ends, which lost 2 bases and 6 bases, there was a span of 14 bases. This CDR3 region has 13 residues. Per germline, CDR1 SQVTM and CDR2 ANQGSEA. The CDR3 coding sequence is TGCAGCGTTGAAAAACAGGGTATGTCCGAGCAGTACTTC. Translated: CSVEKQGMSEQYF.

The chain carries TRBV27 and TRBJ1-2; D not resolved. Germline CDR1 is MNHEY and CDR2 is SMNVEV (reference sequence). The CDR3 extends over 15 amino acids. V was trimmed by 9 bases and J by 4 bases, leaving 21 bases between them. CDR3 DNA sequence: TGTGCCAGAACGAGGTCCTGGCAGTCGGGCTATGGCTACACCTTC. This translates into CARTRSWQSGYGYTF.

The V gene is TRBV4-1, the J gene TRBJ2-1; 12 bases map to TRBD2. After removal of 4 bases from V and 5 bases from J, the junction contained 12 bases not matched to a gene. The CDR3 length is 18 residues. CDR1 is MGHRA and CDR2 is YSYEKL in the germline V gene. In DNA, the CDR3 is TGCGCCAGCAGCCTTGTTCTAGCGGGGGGGCCGGTGGACAATGAGCAGTTCTTC. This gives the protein CASSLVLAGGPVDNEQFF.

Here the CDR3 reads CASAPRDRPNTGELFF. The CDR3 coding sequence is TGTGCTAGTGCCCCGAGGGACAGACCGAACACCGGGGAGCTGTTTTTT. The rearrangement uses TRBV12-5 and TRBJ2-2, with 7 positions matching TRBD1. The germline V gene has CDR1 LGHNT and CDR2 FRNRAP. V was clipped by 7 bases and J by 0 bases; unmatched bases: 8. The CDR3 is made up of 16 amino acids.

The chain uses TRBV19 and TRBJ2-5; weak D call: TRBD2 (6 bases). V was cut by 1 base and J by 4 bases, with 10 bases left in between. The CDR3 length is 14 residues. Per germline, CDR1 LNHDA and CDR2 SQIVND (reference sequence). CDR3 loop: CASSIGGLRETQYF. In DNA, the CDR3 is TGTGCCAGTAGTATAGGGGGACTTCGAGAGACCCAGTACTTC.

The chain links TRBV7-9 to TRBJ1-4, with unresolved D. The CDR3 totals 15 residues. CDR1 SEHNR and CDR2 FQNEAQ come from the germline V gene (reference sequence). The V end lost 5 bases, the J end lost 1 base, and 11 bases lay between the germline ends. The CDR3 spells CASSLPRETNEKLFF. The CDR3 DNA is TGTGCCAGCAGCCTCCCACGGGAAACTAATGAAAAACTGTTTTTT.

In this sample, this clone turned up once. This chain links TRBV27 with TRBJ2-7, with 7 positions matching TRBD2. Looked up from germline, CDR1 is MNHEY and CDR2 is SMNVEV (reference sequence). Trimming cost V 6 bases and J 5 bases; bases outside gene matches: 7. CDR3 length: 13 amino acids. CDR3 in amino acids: CASRGGVFNEQYF. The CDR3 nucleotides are TGTGCCAGCAGGGGAGGGGTTTTCAACGAGCAGTACTTC.

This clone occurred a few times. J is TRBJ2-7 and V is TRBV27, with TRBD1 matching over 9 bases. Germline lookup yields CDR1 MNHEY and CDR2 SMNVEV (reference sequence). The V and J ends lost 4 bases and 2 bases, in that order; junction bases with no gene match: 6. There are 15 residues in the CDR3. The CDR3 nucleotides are TGTGCCAGCAGTTCAGGACAGGGGCAAACCTACGAGCAGTACTTC. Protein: CASSSGQGQTYEQYF.

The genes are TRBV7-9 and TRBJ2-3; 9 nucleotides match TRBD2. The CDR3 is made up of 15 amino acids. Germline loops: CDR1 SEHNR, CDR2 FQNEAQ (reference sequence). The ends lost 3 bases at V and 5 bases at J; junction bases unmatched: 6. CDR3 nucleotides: TGTGCCAGCAGCTTTTCGCGGGGGGGCCAAGATACGCAGTATTTT. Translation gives CASSFSRGGQDTQYF.

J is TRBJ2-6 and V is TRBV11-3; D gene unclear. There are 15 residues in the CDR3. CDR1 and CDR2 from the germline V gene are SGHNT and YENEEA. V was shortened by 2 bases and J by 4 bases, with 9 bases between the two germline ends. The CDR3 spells CASSLTGTGANVLTF. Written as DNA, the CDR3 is TGTGCCAGCAGCTTAACGGGTACCGGGGCCAACGTCCTGACTTTC.

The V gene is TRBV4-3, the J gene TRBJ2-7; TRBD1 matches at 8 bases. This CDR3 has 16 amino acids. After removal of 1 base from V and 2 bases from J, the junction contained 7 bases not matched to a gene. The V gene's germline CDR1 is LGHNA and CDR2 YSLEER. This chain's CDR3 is CASSQVRDRGTYEQYF. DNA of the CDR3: TGCGCCAGCAGCCAAGTCCGCGACAGGGGAACCTACGAGCAGTACTTC.

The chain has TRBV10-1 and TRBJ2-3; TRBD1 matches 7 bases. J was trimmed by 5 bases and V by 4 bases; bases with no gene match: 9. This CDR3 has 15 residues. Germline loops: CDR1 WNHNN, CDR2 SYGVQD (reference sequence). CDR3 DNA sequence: TGCGCCAGCAGTGGGAGACAGGGCCCGGGAGATACGCAGTATTTT. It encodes CASSGRQGPGDTQYF.

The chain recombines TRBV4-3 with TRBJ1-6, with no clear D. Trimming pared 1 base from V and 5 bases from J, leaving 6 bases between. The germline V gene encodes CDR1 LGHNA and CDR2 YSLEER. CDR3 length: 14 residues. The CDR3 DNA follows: TGCGCCAGCAGCCAAGGGCCGAATAATTCACCCCTCCACTTT. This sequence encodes CASSQGPNNSPLHF.

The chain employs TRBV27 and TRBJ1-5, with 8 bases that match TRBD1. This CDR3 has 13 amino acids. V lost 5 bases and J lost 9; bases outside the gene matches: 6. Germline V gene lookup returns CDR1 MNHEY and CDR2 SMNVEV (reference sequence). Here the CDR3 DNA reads TGTGCCAGCAGTCGACAGGGGTATGGGCCCCAGCATTTT. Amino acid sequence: CASSRQGYGPQHF.

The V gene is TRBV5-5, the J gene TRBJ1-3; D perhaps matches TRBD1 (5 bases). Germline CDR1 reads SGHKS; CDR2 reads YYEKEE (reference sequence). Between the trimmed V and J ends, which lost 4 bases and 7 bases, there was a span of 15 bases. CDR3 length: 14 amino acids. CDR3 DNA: TGTGCCAGCAGCCTGGGAAGTTCAGGGAACACCATATATTTT. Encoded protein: CASSLGSSGNTIYF.

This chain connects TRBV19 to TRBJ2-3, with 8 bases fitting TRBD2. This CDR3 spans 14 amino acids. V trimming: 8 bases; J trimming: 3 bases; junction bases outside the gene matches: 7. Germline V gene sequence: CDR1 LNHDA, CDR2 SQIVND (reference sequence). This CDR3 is CASGPLAGTDTQYF. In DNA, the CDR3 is TGTGCCAGTGGCCCCTTAGCGGGGACAGATACGCAGTATTTT.

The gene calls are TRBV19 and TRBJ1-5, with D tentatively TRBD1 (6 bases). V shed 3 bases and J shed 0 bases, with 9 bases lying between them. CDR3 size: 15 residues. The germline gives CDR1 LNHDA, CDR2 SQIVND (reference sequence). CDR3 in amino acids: CASSMDRYSNQPQHF. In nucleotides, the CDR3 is TGTGCCAGTAGTATGGACAGATATAGCAATCAGCCCCAGCATTTT.

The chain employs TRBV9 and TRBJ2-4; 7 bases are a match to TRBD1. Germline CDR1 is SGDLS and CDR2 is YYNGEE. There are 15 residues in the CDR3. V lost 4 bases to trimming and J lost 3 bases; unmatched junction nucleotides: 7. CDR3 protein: CASSLTGAVKNIQYF. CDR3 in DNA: TGTGCCAGCAGCCTCACAGGGGCAGTCAAAAACATTCAGTACTTC.

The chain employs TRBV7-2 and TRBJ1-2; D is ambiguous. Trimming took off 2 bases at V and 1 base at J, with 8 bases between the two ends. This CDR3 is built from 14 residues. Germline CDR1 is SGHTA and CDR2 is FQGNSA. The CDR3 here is CASSLIAVNYGYTF. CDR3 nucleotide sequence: TGTGCCAGCAGCTTAATAGCCGTTAACTATGGCTACACCTTC.

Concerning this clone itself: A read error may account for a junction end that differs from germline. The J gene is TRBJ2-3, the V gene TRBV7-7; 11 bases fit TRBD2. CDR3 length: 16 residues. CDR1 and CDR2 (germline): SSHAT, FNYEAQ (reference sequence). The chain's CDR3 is CASSQNSGGAADTQYF. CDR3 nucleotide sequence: TGTGCTAGCAGCCAGAATAGCGGGGGGGCTGCAGATACGCAGTATTTT.

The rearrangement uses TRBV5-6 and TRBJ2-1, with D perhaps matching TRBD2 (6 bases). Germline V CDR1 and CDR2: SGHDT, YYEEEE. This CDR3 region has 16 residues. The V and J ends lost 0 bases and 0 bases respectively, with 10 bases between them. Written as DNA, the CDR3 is TGTGCCAGCAGCTTGGTCGGCGGGATCTCCTACAATGAGCAGTTCTTC. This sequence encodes CASSLVGGISYNEQFF.

CDR3 nucleotides: TGCGCCAGCGGAAACGCGGCGTCCTACGAGCAGTACTTC. This codes for CASGNAASYEQYF. The V gene is TRBV5-1, the J gene TRBJ2-7; D not certain. V was clipped by 7 bases and J by 1 base, with 12 bases between them. CDR1 and CDR2 (germline): SGHRS, YFSETQ. The CDR3 is 13 amino acids.

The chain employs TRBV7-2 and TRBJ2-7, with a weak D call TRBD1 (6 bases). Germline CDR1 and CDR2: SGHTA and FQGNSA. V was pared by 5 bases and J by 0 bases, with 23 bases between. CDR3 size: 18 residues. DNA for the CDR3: TGTGCCAGCAGCCCCGCGACAGGCAACCACCCATACTCCTACGAGCAGTACTTC. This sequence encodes CASSPATGNHPYSYEQYF. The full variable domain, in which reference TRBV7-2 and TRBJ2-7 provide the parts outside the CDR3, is GAGVSQSPSNKVTEKGKDVELRCDPISGHTALYWYRQSLGQGLEFLIYFQGNSAPDKSGLPSDRFSAERTGGSVSTLTIQRTQQEDSAVYLCASSPATGNHPYSYEQYFGPGTRLTVT.